Listed here are 30 T cell receptor beta chains from one sample, sequenced in a study of long-term antiretroviral therapy in people with HIV. Sequencing used immunoSEQ v3.0 at survey level. Method: immunoSEQ multiplex PCR; TCRdb's copy keeps in-frame clones and lacks some. The sample consists of 20,000 or so clones, roughly three quarters of them appearing once. The specimen was unsorted PBMCs, collected 0.5 years before starting antiretroviral therapy. The receptor source for this set is a man younger than 35 with HIV.

This clone has only a few counts. A junction end diverges from the germline sequence, so it may reflect a read error. The V call is TRBV7-7, the J call TRBJ2-2; D not certain. This CDR3 region has 12 residues. The V gene's germline CDR1 is SSHAT and CDR2 FNYEAQ (reference sequence). The CDR3 region is CASSPETGELFF. The CDR3 DNA reads TGTGCTAGCAGCCCTGAAACCGGGGAGCTGTTTTTT.

The CDR3 spells CSVGDSNSYEQYF. The CDR3 bases are TGCAGCGTGGGGGACAGTAACTCCTACGAGCAGTACTTC. V and J are TRBV29-1 and TRBJ2-7; TRBD1 aligns across 7 bases. The junction had 5 bases not matched to a gene; V was cut back by 6 bases and J by 0 bases. The germline CDR1 and CDR2 sequences are SQVTM and ANQGSEA. This CDR3 has 13 amino acids.

This clone was observed a single time. The rearrangement uses TRBV7-9 and TRBJ2-7, with 8 bases lining up with TRBD1. The CDR3 totals 18 residues. J was trimmed by 1 base and V by 1 base; bases with no gene match: 12. Germline CDR1 and CDR2: SEHNR and FQNEAQ (reference sequence). The CDR3 nucleotides read TGTGCCAGCAGCTTAGACACCTGGACAGGGAGCTTTTCCTACGAGCAGTACTTC. It specifies CASSLDTWTGSFSYEQYF.

The rearrangement links TRBV5-4 to TRBJ2-3, with D uncertain. V lost 2 bases to trimming and J lost 2 bases, with 6 bases between them. The germline V gene encodes CDR1 SGHNT and CDR2 YYREEE (reference sequence). CDR3 size: 13 residues. CDR3 sequence: CASSLRPTDTQYF. The CDR3 nucleotides read TGTGCCAGCAGCTTACGCCCCACAGATACGCAGTATTTT.

This clone has more than one count but fewer than ten. DNA for the CDR3: TGTGCCAGTAGTATTTGGGCGACAGGGGCCCCCCACGAGCAGTACTTC. It specifies CASSIWATGAPHEQYF. The chain is built from TRBV19 and TRBJ2-7, with TRBD1 matching 8 bases. The V gene's germline CDR1 is LNHDA and CDR2 SQIVND (reference sequence). The trim removed 3 bases at V and 5 bases at J, leaving 12 bases unmatched. CDR3 length: 16 residues.

This sequence joins TRBV28 and TRBJ1-3; a weak D match, TRBD1 (5 bases). The CDR3 runs to 15 residues. Germline V gene lookup returns CDR1 MDHEN and CDR2 SYDVKM. The V end was cut by 2 bases, the J end by 0 bases, with 8 bases between. The CDR3 protein is CASSLLRDSGNTIYF. CDR3 DNA: TGTGCCAGCAGTTTACTCAGGGACTCTGGAAACACCATATATTTT.

The V gene is TRBV7-9, the J gene TRBJ2-1; 8 bases line up with TRBD2. Germline CDR1 SEHNR, CDR2 FQNEAQ (reference sequence). The CDR3 totals 16 residues. The trim removed 1 base at V and 5 bases at J, leaving 7 bases unmatched. CDR3 in amino acids: CASSLGLAGIDNEQFF. The CDR3 DNA follows: TGTGCCAGCAGCTTAGGCTTAGCGGGAATCGACAATGAGCAGTTCTTC.

The chain carries TRBV6-5 and TRBJ1-4; D not resolved. The CDR3 is 14 residues long. CDR1 and CDR2 (germline): MNHEY, SVGAGI. Trimming stripped 2 bases from V and 4 bases from J, with 8 bases between. CDR3 region: CASSYTQSNEKLFF. The CDR3 bases are TGTGCCAGCAGTTACACCCAGAGTAATGAAAAACTGTTTTTT.

This clone was picked up one time. The gene calls are TRBV7-8 and TRBJ1-4; D is perhaps TRBD1 (6 bases). Germline V gene sequence: CDR1 SGHVS, CDR2 FQNEAQ. V was cut by 4 bases and J by 8 bases, with 23 bases left in between. The CDR3 is 17 residues long. In DNA, the CDR3 is TGTGCCAGCAGCTCCTCCAGGCCCGGGGGGCTTGAAGAAAAACTGTTTTTT. Residues: CASSSSRPGGLEEKLFF.

The V call is TRBV10-2, the J call TRBJ2-3, with a tentative D call TRBD2 (5 bases). Germline V CDR1 and CDR2: WSHSY, SAAADI. Trimming took off 3 bases at V and 6 bases at J, with 10 bases between the two ends. The CDR3 has 13 amino acids. The CDR3 loop is CASSDRLADTQYF. In DNA form, the CDR3 reads TGCGCCAGCAGTGATCGGTTAGCGGATACGCAGTATTTT.

The chain uses TRBV5-4 and TRBJ1-1, with D unclear. From germline, CDR1 is SGHNT and CDR2 YYREEE (reference sequence). V was clipped by 0 bases and J by 8 bases, with 8 bases between them. There are 12 residues in the CDR3. CDR3 sequence: CASSLGPEEAFF. CDR3 nucleotides: TGTGCCAGCAGCTTGGGGCCAGAAGAAGCTTTCTTT.

J is TRBJ2-7 and V is TRBV5-1, with 8 bases fitting TRBD1. V gave up 3 bases and J gave up 2 bases; unmatched junction bases: 1. This CDR3 is built from 13 residues. Germline V lookup: CDR1 SGHRS, CDR2 YFSETQ. CDR3 in DNA: TGCGCCAGCAGCTGGGGACAGGCCTACGAGCAGTACTTC. This translates into CASSWGQAYEQYF. Full variable domain (remainder filled in from reference TRBV5-1 and TRBJ2-7): KAGVTQTPRYLIKTRGQQVTLSCSPISGHRSVSWYQQTPGQGLQFLFEYFSETQRNKGNFPGRFSGRQFSNSRSEMNVSTLELGDSALYLCASSWGQAYEQYFGPGTRLTVT.

The chain carries TRBV19 and TRBJ2-7; 7 nucleotides line up with TRBD1. Germline V lookup: CDR1 LNHDA, CDR2 SQIVND (reference sequence). The J segment lost 3 bases and the V segment lost 3 bases, leaving 8 bases of the junction unmatched. The CDR3 has 15 residues. Here the CDR3 reads CASSIGTDPDYEQYF. As DNA, the CDR3 is TGTGCCAGTAGTATCGGGACAGACCCGGACTACGAGCAGTACTTC.

J is TRBJ2-1 and V is TRBV28; no clear D gene. Germline-derived CDR1 and CDR2 are MDHEN and SYDVKM. The CDR3 has 15 residues. V lost 2 bases and J 3 bases, leaving 11 bases between the germline ends. CDR3 region: CASSLRAEVYNEQFF. As DNA, the CDR3 is TGTGCCAGCAGTTTAAGGGCGGAAGTCTACAATGAGCAGTTCTTC.

The chain uses TRBV10-3 and TRBJ2-2; D uncertain. Germline CDR1 and CDR2: ENHRY and SYGVKD. Trimming shortened V by 6 bases and J by 1 base, and 12 bases separated the two germline ends. This CDR3 has 15 amino acids. CDR3 amino acids: CAIRIGQQNTGELFF. CDR3 coding DNA: TGTGCCATCAGAATTGGCCAGCAGAACACCGGGGAGCTGTTTTTT.

The V and J genes are TRBV4-2 and TRBJ2-1, with a weak D call TRBD1 (6 bases). Looked up from germline, CDR1 is LGHNA and CDR2 is YNFKEQ. The CDR3 loop spans 13 amino acids. Trimming took 0 bases from V and 9 from J, leaving 9 bases between them. The CDR3 DNA sequence: TGTGCCAGCAGCCAAGAAGGGGGACCTGAGCAGTTCTTC. This sequence encodes CASSQEGGPEQFF.

The V gene is TRBV27, the J gene TRBJ1-5, with unresolved D. The CDR3 is 12 amino acids. The V gene's germline CDR1 is MNHEY and CDR2 SMNVEV (reference sequence). V was pared by 2 bases and J by 6 bases, with 5 bases between. The CDR3 DNA follows: TGTGCCAGCAGTTTAATAGGTCAGCCCCAGCATTTT. It translates to CASSLIGQPQHF.

The chain uses TRBV29-1 and TRBJ1-2, with a tentative D call TRBD1 (5 bases). V was trimmed by 3 bases and J by 7 bases, leaving 12 bases between them. The CDR3 runs 12 residues. Germline V gene data show CDR1 as SQVTM and CDR2 as ANQGSEA. The CDR3 coding sequence is TGCAGCGTTGATAGTCGGGGGGGTGGCTACACCTTC. Its translation is CSVDSRGGGYTF.

The chain uses TRBV4-1 and TRBJ2-7; TRBD1 matches 8 bases. In germline, CDR1 is MGHRA, CDR2 YSYEKL. The CDR3 length is 14 residues. After removal of 1 base from V and 1 base from J, the junction contained 0 bases not matched to a gene. The DNA for the CDR3 is TGCGCCAGCAGCCAAGGACAGGGGTCCTACGAGCAGTACTTC. Protein: CASSQGQGSYEQYF.

This clone appeared a single time. The chain combines TRBV9 with TRBJ1-2, with D perhaps TRBD1 (5 bases). V gave up 4 bases and J gave up 2 bases, with 15 bases separating them. Germline assignment: CDR1 SGDLS and CDR2 YYNGEE. CDR3 length: 15 amino acids. Here the CDR3 DNA reads TGTGCCAGCAGCCCTACCCAGGCAGGGAACTATGGCTACACCTTC. The encoded protein is CASSPTQAGNYGYTF.

V and J are TRBV27 and TRBJ1-2, with TRBD1 matching over 7 bases. CDR1 is MNHEY, CDR2 SMNVEV, per germline (reference sequence). The CDR3 has 17 amino acids. Losses at the gene ends were 5 bases for V and 7 bases for J; bases not matched to a gene: 19. The CDR3 DNA reads TGTGCCAGCAGTCCTCTACCCGAGAGACAGGGAGGGTCTGGCTACACCTTC. Amino acids: CASSPLPERQGGSGYTF.

The chain couples TRBV19 to TRBJ1-1; D is unresolved. Deletions cut 7 bases from V and 4 bases from J, with 7 bases between. Per germline, CDR1 LNHDA and CDR2 SQIVND (reference sequence). This CDR3 is 11 amino acids long. The chain's CDR3 is CASILGTEAFF. The CDR3 DNA sequence: TGTGCCAGTATATTAGGCACTGAAGCTTTCTTT. Based on the CDR3 plus reference TRBV19 and TRBJ1-1, the full variable domain is DGGITQSPKYLFRKEGQNVTLSCEQNLNHDAMYWYRQDPGQGLRLIYYSQIVNDFQKGDIAEGYSVSREKKESFPLTVTSAQKNPTAFYLCASILGTEAFFGQGTRLTVV.

The chain carries TRBV7-8 and TRBJ1-2, with 8 positions matching TRBD1. V dropped 4 bases and J dropped 3; count of bases not matched to a gene: 7. This CDR3 contains 15 residues. Germline V gene data show CDR1 as SGHVS and CDR2 as FQNEAQ. In DNA form, the CDR3 reads TGTGCCAGCAGCTCTTTACAGGGGGGGGACTATGGCTACACCTTC. Its protein is CASSSLQGGDYGYTF.

The J gene is TRBJ2-7, the V gene TRBV5-5; 8 nucleotides match TRBD2. Per germline, CDR1 SGHKS and CDR2 YYEKEE (reference sequence). CDR3 length: 19 amino acids. With 2 bases clipped from V and 4 bases from J, the junction kept 20 bases outside the gene matches. This CDR3 is CASSLWDRRGGGSIYEQYF. Written as DNA, the CDR3 is TGTGCCAGCAGCTTATGGGACCGACGGGGCGGGGGGTCCATTTACGAGCAGTACTTC.

The V and J genes are TRBV6-5 and TRBJ2-5; weak D call: TRBD2 (6 bases). The CDR3 spans 14 residues. V was clipped by 2 bases and J by 4 bases, with 11 bases between them. Germline CDR1 reads MNHEY; CDR2 reads SVGAGI. The CDR3 DNA reads as TGTGCCAGCAGTTACGGCGGGGACCGAGAGACCCAGTACTTC. Translating gives CASSYGGDRETQYF.

The V and J genes are TRBV19 and TRBJ1-5, with 8 bases matching TRBD1. From germline, CDR1 is LNHDA and CDR2 SQIVND (reference sequence). V lost 0 bases to trimming and J lost 5 bases; unmatched junction nucleotides: 6. The CDR3 runs 16 residues. The CDR3 DNA is TGTGCCAGTAGTATAGATCAGGGGACAGGTTATCAGCCCCAGCATTTT. The encoded protein is CASSIDQGTGYQPQHF. The full variable domain, with the rest looked up from reference TRBV19 and TRBJ1-5, is DGGITQSPKYLFRKEGQNVTLSCEQNLNHDAMYWYRQDPGQGLRLIYYSQIVNDFQKGDIAEGYSVSREKKESFPLTVTSAQKNPTAFYLCASSIDQGTGYQPQHFGDGTRLSIL.

The CDR3 protein is CASSVGGLSNNEQFF. The CDR3 nucleotides are TGTGCCAGCAGCGTAGGGGGACTATCCAACAATGAGCAGTTCTTC. The V and J genes are TRBV9 and TRBJ2-1; 7 nucleotides line up with TRBD2. CDR3 length equals 15 residues. Germline CDR1 and CDR2: SGDLS and YYNGEE. The V gene end was trimmed by 0 bases and the J gene end by 5 bases; junction bases not matched to a gene: 5.

The chain is built from TRBV5-5 and TRBJ2-2; TRBD1 matches at 8 bases. Trimming cost V 0 bases and J 5 bases; bases outside gene matches: 9. CDR1 and CDR2 (germline): SGHKS, YYEKEE (reference sequence). This CDR3 comprises 17 residues. CDR3 amino acids: CASSLDGQGMGTGELFF. CDR3 sequence (DNA): TGTGCCAGCAGCTTGGACGGACAGGGAATGGGTACCGGGGAGCTGTTTTTT.

The chain combines TRBV5-1 with TRBJ2-3; 9 nucleotides align to TRBD2. From germline, CDR1 is SGHRS and CDR2 YFSETQ. The CDR3 runs 18 residues. Trimming removed 3 bases from V and 0 bases from J; junction bases left unmatched: 11. The chain's CDR3 is CASSSPSGGPQSTDTQYF. In nucleotides, the CDR3 is TGCGCCAGCAGCTCCCCCAGCGGGGGGCCACAAAGCACAGATACGCAGTATTTT.

In DNA, the CDR3 is TGTGCCAGTAGTATCGCAGGGGACGCCTACGAGCAGTACTTC. It encodes CASSIAGDAYEQYF. The genes are TRBV19 and TRBJ2-7; D is perhaps TRBD1 (6 bases). Trimming pared 3 bases from V and 2 bases from J, leaving 11 bases between. The CDR3 is made up of 14 amino acids. The germline CDR1 and CDR2 sequences are LNHDA and SQIVND (reference sequence).